Shown below are 30 T cell receptor beta chains from a single sample sequenced in a study of cytomegalovirus exposure and HLA in healthy donors. 13 Jbeta primers and 60 Vbeta primers were used for the PCR. Sequencing used immunoSEQ multiplex PCR; TCRdb keeps in-frame clones, though not all of them. The sample contains 150,000 to 200,000 clones, 75% to 90% of which appear only once. Input material: PBMCs. These receptors originate from a woman aged 18-30 years in good health and CMV-seronegative.

The CDR3 spells CASSTLAPETQYF. The CDR3 coding sequence is TGTGCCAGCAGTACCCTAGCGCCAGAGACCCAGTACTTC. The chain employs TRBV7-6 and TRBJ2-5; a weak D match, TRBD2 (6 bases). CDR1 SGHVS and CDR2 FNYEAQ come from the germline V gene. V shed 6 bases and J shed 4 bases, with 12 bases lying between them. CDR3 length: 13 residues.

The V call is TRBV21-1, the J call TRBJ2-7; no DNA check was done on the table's D call, TRBD2. TRBV21-1 has pseudogene status. This CDR3 is 15 amino acids long. DNA of the CDR3: TGTGCCAGCAGCAAAGTGGGCTGGGGGGTTCACGAGCAGTACTTC. Translating it yields CASSKVGWGVHEQYF.

The chain links TRBV9 to TRBJ2-7; 8 nucleotides agree with TRBD2. CDR1 is SGDLS and CDR2 is YYNGEE in the germline V gene. J gave up 9 bases and V 0 bases, and 8 bases lay outside the gene matches. This CDR3 has 14 residues. Written as DNA, the CDR3 is TGTGCCAGCAGCGTAGGCAGCGGGAGTTCGGGGCAGTACTTC. It translates to CASSVGSGSSGQYF.

J is TRBJ2-7 and V is TRBV7-9; the match to TRBD1 covers 7 bases. CDR1 and CDR2 (germline): SEHNR, FQNEAQ (reference sequence). The CDR3 runs 15 residues. V was clipped by 5 bases and J by 5 bases; unmatched bases: 12. The CDR3 protein is CASSPTKTGDDEQYF. DNA of the CDR3: TGTGCCAGCAGCCCAACGAAAACAGGGGATGACGAGCAGTACTTC.

The gene calls are TRBV28 and TRBJ1-3; TRBD1 matches at 8 bases. Germline trimming cut 6 bases from V and 4 bases from J; bases unmatched to any gene: 8. The CDR3 is made up of 15 amino acids. The V gene's germline CDR1 is MDHEN and CDR2 SYDVKM. CDR3 bases: TGTGCCAGCAGCCCCCCAGGGGGCGGAGGAAACACCATATATTTT. Translating gives CASSPPGGGGNTIYF.

This clone appeared a single time. This chain links TRBV2 with TRBJ2-7, with 8 positions matching TRBD1. CDR3 size: 15 residues. Germline assignment: CDR1 SNHLY and CDR2 FYNNEI. With V trimmed by 1 base and J by 3 bases, 5 bases remained unmatched. CDR3 loop: CASSEGDRPDYEQYF. Here the CDR3 DNA reads TGTGCCAGCAGTGAAGGGGACAGGCCAGACTACGAGCAGTACTTC.

The rearrangement uses TRBV27 and TRBJ1-2, with D possibly matching TRBD1 (6 bases). V shed 5 bases and J shed 5 bases, with 21 bases lying between them. Germline V gene data show CDR1 as MNHEY and CDR2 as SMNVEV (reference sequence). The CDR3 covers 16 residues. Here the CDR3 DNA reads TGTGCCAGCAGTCCCCTCGACAGGAAAGGGCTTTATGGCTACACCTTC. This encodes CASSPLDRKGLYGYTF.

The chain combines TRBV28 with TRBJ2-7; 9 nucleotides line up with TRBD1. The ends lost 5 bases at V and 6 bases at J; junction bases unmatched: 11. This CDR3 is 15 amino acids long. Germline-derived CDR1 and CDR2 are MDHEN and SYDVKM. The CDR3 sequence is CASSPGDREMFEQYF. The CDR3 DNA reads TGTGCCAGCAGTCCCGGGGACAGGGAAATGTTCGAGCAGTACTTC.

This clone occurred once. The chain uses TRBV2 and TRBJ2-3, with D unresolved. The CDR3 is 12 residues long. Germline values: CDR1 SNHLY, CDR2 FYNNEI. Between the trimmed V and J ends, which lost 4 bases and 3 bases, there was a span of 5 bases. CDR3 in amino acids: CASSGITDTQYF. CDR3 sequence (DNA): TGTGCCAGCAGTGGTATTACAGATACGCAGTATTTT.

To note about this clone: At one boundary the junction diverges from the germline segment, which might be a read error. The J gene is TRBJ1-2, the V gene TRBV30, with unresolved D. The CDR3 extends over 11 amino acids. The germline CDR1 and CDR2 sequences are GTSNPN and SVGIG (reference sequence). CDR3 sequence reads: CAAWTSGGYPF. Here the CDR3 DNA reads TGTGCCGCGTGGACTTCGGGTGGCTACCCCTTC.

V gene TRBV10-2 combines with J gene TRBJ2-1; D gene ambiguous. Germline V CDR1 and CDR2: WSHSY, SAAADI. There are 11 residues in the CDR3. V dropped 10 bases and J dropped 9 bases, with 13 bases sitting between them. The chain's CDR3 is CATPKESEQFF. CDR3 nucleotide sequence: TGCGCCACCCCCAAGGAGTCTGAGCAGTTCTTC.

This chain joins TRBV28 and TRBJ1-2; no firm D call. The CDR3 has 12 amino acids. V lost 6 bases to trimming and J lost 4 bases, with 9 bases between them. Germline V gene data show CDR1 as MDHEN and CDR2 as SYDVKM. The CDR3 DNA sequence: TGTGCCAGCAGCCCGCTGAGCTATGGCTACACCTTC. Translating it yields CASSPLSYGYTF.

DNA for the CDR3: TGTGCCTGGAGTGAGCCCGGGACAGCGTACGAGCAGTACTTC. Its protein is CAWSEPGTAYEQYF. The chain recombines TRBV30 with TRBJ2-7, with 7 bases that match TRBD1. Germline assignment: CDR1 GTSNPN and CDR2 SVGIG (reference sequence). The CDR3 totals 14 residues. V lost 1 base to trimming and J lost 4 bases; unmatched junction nucleotides: 7. The whole variable domain, remainder taken from reference TRBV30 and TRBJ2-7, is SQTIHQWPATLVQPVGSPLSLECTVEGTSNPNLYWYRQAAGRGLQLLFYSVGIGQISSEVPQNLSASRPQDRQFILSSKKLLLSDSGFYLCAWSEPGTAYEQYFGPGTRLTVT.

V and J are TRBV5-1 and TRBJ2-7; 8 nucleotides agree with TRBD1. CDR3 size: 15 residues. V shed 4 bases and J 0 bases; nucleotides not matched to a gene: 6. CDR1 is SGHRS, CDR2 YFSETQ, per germline. The CDR3: CASSPWTGSSYEQYF. CDR3 sequence (DNA): TGCGCCAGCAGCCCATGGACAGGGAGCTCCTACGAGCAGTACTTC.

This sequence joins TRBV9 and TRBJ2-1, with D tentatively TRBD2 (6 bases). CDR1 and CDR2 (germline): SGDLS, YYNGEE. The length of the CDR3 is 15 residues. V was cut by 0 bases and J by 4 bases, with 11 bases left in between. The DNA of the CDR3 is TGTGCCAGCAGCGTAGACGGGAGCGGGTACAATGAGCAGTTCTTC. Translating it yields CASSVDGSGYNEQFF.

J is TRBJ1-1 and V is TRBV5-1; D unclear. CDR1 and CDR2 from the germline V gene are SGHRS and YFSETQ. The CDR3 runs to 14 residues. The V end was cut by 3 bases, the J end by 8 bases, with 17 bases between. The CDR3 nucleotides read TGCGCCAGCAGCTCTCTAATAGACACCGCCGAAGCTTTCTTT. Translating it yields CASSSLIDTAEAFF.

This clone was found a few times. The chain employs TRBV2 and TRBJ2-2; D ambiguous. V lost 9 bases and J lost 1, with 12 bases in between. The CDR3 contains 14 residues. Germline V CDR1 and CDR2: SNHLY, FYNNEI. CDR3 region: CARTHEVNTGELFF. For the CDR3, the DNA is TGTGCCAGAACGCACGAGGTGAACACCGGGGAGCTGTTTTTT.

The chain links TRBV6-1 to TRBJ2-1; 7 bases agree with TRBD2. The germline V gene encodes CDR1 MNHNS and CDR2 SASEGT. V gave up 3 bases and J gave up 3 bases; unmatched junction bases: 8. The CDR3 loop spans 16 amino acids. CDR3 nucleotide sequence: TGTGCCAGCAGTGATTTATTGGGGGGGGGCTACAATGAGCAGTTCTTC. Encoded protein: CASSDLLGGGYNEQFF.

The rearrangement joins TRBV20-1 to TRBJ2-1, with TRBD1 matching 7 bases. Losses at the gene ends were 3 bases for V and 8 bases for J; bases not matched to a gene: 1. CDR3 length equals 11 residues. Germline-derived CDR1 and CDR2 are DFQATT and SNEGSKA (reference sequence). The DNA of the CDR3 is TGCAGTGCTAGTAGGGGGCATGAGCAGTTCTTC. Amino acid sequence: CSASRGHEQFF.

The genes are TRBV5-4 and TRBJ2-2, with 10 bases lining up with TRBD2. This CDR3 is 14 amino acids long. V was pared by 10 bases and J by 1 base, with 4 bases of the junction left unmatched. Looked up from germline, CDR1 is SGHNT and CDR2 is YYREEE (reference sequence). CDR3 amino acids: CAAGLAENTGELFF. CDR3 coding DNA: TGTGCCGCCGGACTAGCGGAGAACACCGGGGAGCTGTTTTTT.

The chain uses TRBV27 and TRBJ1-1; the match to TRBD1 covers 8 bases. The V and J ends lost 5 bases and 5 bases, in that order; junction bases with no gene match: 7. Germline V CDR1 and CDR2: MNHEY, SMNVEV (reference sequence). The CDR3 is 14 residues long. CDR3 protein: CASSPGQGRTEAFF. The CDR3, as DNA: TGTGCCAGCAGTCCCGGACAGGGACGGACTGAAGCTTTCTTT.

The genes are TRBV29-1 and TRBJ2-1; 7 bases line up with TRBD2. Per the germline V gene, CDR1 is SQVTM and CDR2 is ANQGSEA. After removal of 6 bases from V and 4 bases from J, the junction contained 12 bases not matched to a gene. The CDR3 length is 15 residues. The CDR3 spells CSVSGLEPLYNEQFF. DNA of the CDR3: TGCAGCGTCTCCGGACTAGAGCCCTTGTACAATGAGCAGTTCTTC.

This clone was counted once. This chain joins TRBV11-2 and TRBJ1-1, with D possibly being TRBD1 (6 bases). The CDR3 totals 12 residues. From germline, CDR1 is SGHAT and CDR2 FQNNGV. Between the trimmed V and J ends, which lost 3 bases and 7 bases, there was a span of 9 bases. The CDR3 here is CASSFHRDEAFF. The CDR3 region has the DNA TGTGCCAGCAGCTTCCACAGGGATGAAGCTTTCTTT.

The J gene is TRBJ1-2, the V gene TRBV11-2; D gene ambiguous. CDR1 is SGHAT and CDR2 is FQNNGV in the germline V gene. V dropped 1 base and J dropped 3 bases, with 18 bases sitting between them. This CDR3 contains 17 residues. The CDR3 bases are TGTGCCAGCAGCTTAGTGAGAGTGATACGAAATGACTATGGCTACACCTTC. This codes for CASSLVRVIRNDYGYTF.

The J gene is TRBJ1-6, the V gene TRBV11-2, with D unclear. Per the germline V gene, CDR1 is SGHAT and CDR2 is FQNNGV. V was trimmed by 5 bases and J by 4 bases, leaving 21 bases between them. There are 18 residues in the CDR3. The CDR3 DNA sequence: TGTGCCAGCAGCCCAAGCAGGCTCCCGACAATATATAATTCACCCCTCCACTTT. Translating gives CASSPSRLPTIYNSPLHF.

The chain joins TRBV28 to TRBJ2-1, with 7 bases that match TRBD2. Germline CDR1 reads MDHEN; CDR2 reads SYDVKM. Trimming removed 5 bases from V and 4 bases from J; junction bases left unmatched: 8. This CDR3 spans 15 amino acids. The CDR3 DNA reads as TGTGCCAGCAGTCCTCTAGCGGAGTTGTACAATGAGCAGTTCTTC. Translation: CASSPLAELYNEQFF.

In DNA form, the CDR3 reads TGCGCCAGCAGCTTGGATGGACGACAGGAAAAGAACACTGAAGCTTTCTTT. Protein sequence: CASSLDGRQEKNTEAFF. The chain has TRBV5-1 and TRBJ1-1, with D perhaps matching TRBD1 (6 bases). The CDR3 consists of 17 residues. The V gene lost 0 bases and the J gene lost 1 base, with 16 bases spanning the gap. Germline CDR1 and CDR2: SGHRS and YFSETQ.

The rearrangement uses TRBV29-1 and TRBJ2-5; 9 bases fit TRBD1. J gave up 3 bases and V 5 bases, and 1 base lay outside the gene matches. The germline gives CDR1 SQVTM, CDR2 ANQGSEA. This CDR3 region has 12 residues. As DNA, the CDR3 is TGCAGCGTTAGGACAGGGGAAGAGACCCAGTACTTC. Its protein is CSVRTGEETQYF.

The V gene is TRBV19, the J gene TRBJ2-1; 13 bases are shared with TRBD2. The length of the CDR3 is 13 residues. The germline CDR1 and CDR2 sequences are LNHDA and SQIVND (reference sequence). With V trimmed by 10 bases and J by 4 bases, 1 base remained unmatched. The CDR3 region has the DNA TGTGCCACGGGACTAGCGGGATACAATGAGCAGTTCTTC. This translates into CATGLAGYNEQFF.

This chain uses TRBV18 with TRBJ1-2; tentatively, D is TRBD1 (6 bases). This CDR3 has 18 residues. V was cut by 1 base and J by 2 bases, with 20 bases left in between. Germline assignment: CDR1 KGHSH and CDR2 LQKENI. For the CDR3, the DNA is TGTGCCAGCTCACCACTACACCACGGGACAAATTTCAACTATGGCTACACCTTC. Translating it yields CASSPLHHGTNFNYGYTF.